This T cell receptor beta chain was identified in a study of blood T cell repertoires in COVID-19. TCRdb keeps only in-frame clones here, not all; method: immunoSEQ multiplex PCR. The sample shows 270,000 or so clones, nearly 90% of them seen only once. Points on this clone: This sample includes further DNA sequences coding for the same CDR3.

The CDR3 is made up of 13 amino acids. Germline V gene sequence: CDR1 SGDLS, CDR2 YYNGEE. The V end lost 3 bases, the J end lost 3 bases, and 9 bases lay between the germline ends. Sequenced input: peripheral blood. The sequence came from a woman aged 55-70 years with COVID-19, enrolled during active disease. The chain couples TRBV9 to TRBJ1-2, with D perhaps matching TRBD1 (6 bases). CDR3 nucleotide sequence: TGTGCCAGCAGCGGCCAGGGGTACTATGGCTACACCTTC. Protein product: CASSGQGYYGYTF.